This paragraph covers one TCR beta chain sequence. Sequenced by immunoSEQ multiplex PCR; TCRdb stores in-frame clones only, minus some. In the table there are a few hundred thousand clones, around 87% of which are singletons. The CDR3 sequence is 13 residues long. CDR1 and CDR2 from the germline V gene are LNHDA and SQIVND (reference sequence). V was trimmed by 5 bases and J by 2 bases, leaving 9 bases between them. The data are from a study of blood T cell repertoires in COVID-19. At the level of the study: Collection of acute and convalescent COVID-19 samples took place in the United States, Italy and Spain.

This clonotype originated in a human donor in a cohort sampled during active COVID-19. Sequencing was carried out using peripheral blood. The rearrangement uses TRBV19 and TRBJ2-5; D is ambiguous. CDR3 protein: CASSFTTQETQYF. CDR3 DNA: TGTGCCAGTAGTTTCACTACACAAGAGACCCAGTACTTC.